Following are 32 T cell receptor beta chains from one sample sequenced in a study of cytomegalovirus exposure and HLA in healthy donors. Primers: 60 Vbeta forward and 13 Jbeta reverse. This table comes from immunoSEQ multiplex PCR, and its TCRdb copy is limited to in-frame clones, with some not included. The sample lists 200,000 or so clones, almost 85% occurring once. Sequencing input: PBMCs. These receptors were collected from a boy under 18 in good health and CMV-seronegative.

This chain joins TRBV29-1 and TRBJ1-4; 11 bases line up with TRBD1. The germline gives CDR1 SQVTM, CDR2 ANQGSEA. Unmatched junction bases numbered 3, after V lost 4 bases and J lost 8 bases. CDR3 size: 13 residues. The CDR3 protein is CSVAGTGGEKLFF. The CDR3 nucleotides are TGCAGCGTTGCCGGGACAGGGGGAGAAAAACTGTTTTTT.

The rearrangement uses TRBV30 and TRBJ1-3, with 8 bases that match TRBD1. V was pared by 5 bases and J by 3 bases, with 3 bases of the junction left unmatched. CDR1 and CDR2 (germline): GTSNPN, SVGIG (reference sequence). This CDR3 comprises 13 residues. The CDR3 sequence: CAWAQGVGNTIYF. The CDR3 nucleotides read TGTGCCTGGGCACAGGGGGTTGGAAACACCATATATTTT.

The chain links TRBV14 to TRBJ1-1; possible D gene TRBD1, 5 bases. V shed 3 bases and J shed 4 bases, with 12 bases lying between them. Germline assignment: CDR1 SGHDN and CDR2 FVKESK. The CDR3 is 14 amino acids. This chain's CDR3 is CASSHVTGGTEAFF. The CDR3 DNA reads TGTGCCAGCAGCCATGTCACGGGGGGCACTGAAGCTTTCTTT. Supplemented by reference TRBV14 and TRBJ1-1, the full variable domain reads EAGVTQFPSHSVIEKGQTVTLRCDPISGHDNLYWYRRVMGKEIKFLLHFVKESKQDESGMPNNRFLAERTGGTYSTLKVQPAELEDSGVYFCASSHVTGGTEAFFGQGTRLTVV.

The genes are TRBV7-2 and TRBJ2-7; TRBD1 matches at 8 bases. The length of the CDR3 is 14 residues. The germline V gene has CDR1 SGHTA and CDR2 FQGNSA. With 5 bases clipped from V and 1 base from J, the junction kept 4 bases outside the gene matches. As DNA, the CDR3 is TGTGCCAGCAGCAATACAGGGGGATCCTACGAGCAGTACTTC. Amino acids: CASSNTGGSYEQYF.

The chain uses TRBV7-9 and TRBJ1-2; 7 positions agree with TRBD1. The CDR3 totals 17 residues. Germline trimming cut 1 base from V and 0 bases from J; bases unmatched to any gene: 8. Germline V lookup: CDR1 SEHNR, CDR2 FQNEAQ (reference sequence). CDR3 residues: CASSLGLRQGTNYGYTF. The DNA for the CDR3 is TGTGCCAGCAGCTTAGGTTTGCGACAGGGAACTAACTATGGCTACACCTTC.

The chain couples TRBV27 to TRBJ1-4, with TRBD1 matching 7 bases. The germline V gene has CDR1 MNHEY and CDR2 SMNVEV (reference sequence). CDR3 length equals 16 residues. V lost 2 bases and J lost 5; bases outside the gene matches: 8. The CDR3 DNA is TGTGCCAGCAGTTTACCAGGGGGACGGAGAAATGAAAAACTGTTTTTT. Translation gives CASSLPGGRRNEKLFF.

The CDR3 here is CASSFTGGTYEQYF. Here the CDR3 DNA reads TGTGCCAGCAGCTTCACAGGGGGAACCTACGAGCAGTACTTC. The gene calls are TRBV5-8 and TRBJ2-7, with 8 bases fitting TRBD1. CDR1 and CDR2 from the germline V gene are SGHTS and YDEGEE. This CDR3 is built from 14 residues. V gave up 2 bases and J gave up 2 bases; unmatched junction bases: 3.

This rearrangement joins TRBV7-6 to TRBJ1-1; D remains unclear. This CDR3 region has 13 residues. The germline V gene encodes CDR1 SGHVS and CDR2 FNYEAQ. The V gene lost 4 bases and the J gene lost 1 base, with 7 bases spanning the gap. CDR3 protein: CASSSKQNTEAFF. In DNA, the CDR3 is TGTGCCAGCAGCTCAAAACAGAACACTGAAGCTTTCTTT.

The CDR3 loop reads CASSQVAGYGYTF. CDR3 coding DNA: TGTGCCAGCAGCCAAGTGGCGGGGTATGGCTACACCTTC. The J gene is TRBJ1-2, the V gene TRBV14; D is ambiguous. The CDR3 runs 13 residues. With 1 base removed from V and 5 bases from J, the gap between germline ends came to 8 bases. Germline loops: CDR1 SGHDN, CDR2 FVKESK.

The rearrangement uses TRBV27 and TRBJ2-7; 8 positions match TRBD2. Germline CDR1 reads MNHEY; CDR2 reads SMNVEV (reference sequence). The CDR3 is 14 residues long. With V trimmed by 3 bases and J by 9 bases, 10 bases remained unmatched. CDR3 residues: CASSLTPGGGGQYF. DNA of the CDR3: TGTGCCAGCAGTTTGACCCCCGGGGGGGGTGGGCAGTACTTC.

The chain couples TRBV6-1 to TRBJ1-5, with unresolved D. Germline values: CDR1 MNHNS, CDR2 SASEGT. V was shortened by 2 bases and J by 0 bases, with 8 bases between the two germline ends. This CDR3 has 15 amino acids. The chain's CDR3 is CASSEIHHSNQPQHF. The CDR3 DNA is TGTGCCAGCAGTGAAATACACCATAGCAATCAGCCCCAGCATTTT.

The chain employs TRBV28 and TRBJ2-7; TRBD2 matches 7 bases. This CDR3 spans 15 amino acids. With V trimmed by 5 bases and J by 2 bases, 9 bases remained unmatched. Germline assignment: CDR1 MDHEN and CDR2 SYDVKM. The CDR3 reads CASSPGVAGPYEQYF. The DNA for the CDR3 is TGTGCCAGCAGTCCCGGGGTAGCGGGCCCCTACGAGCAGTACTTC.

The rearrangement uses TRBV2 and TRBJ1-2; D unresolved. The CDR3 runs 12 residues. Trimming pared 8 bases from V and 8 bases from J, leaving 15 bases between. The germline gives CDR1 SNHLY, CDR2 FYNNEI. CDR3 coding DNA: TGTGCCAGCTCGGGAGGGATGGGCGGCTACACCTTC. It is translated as CASSGGMGGYTF.

This chain uses TRBV7-3 with TRBJ1-2, with D possibly matching TRBD1 (5 bases). This CDR3 is built from 17 residues. CDR1 SGHTA and CDR2 FQGTGA come from the germline V gene. The V gene lost 0 bases and the J gene lost 8 bases, with 22 bases spanning the gap. In DNA, the CDR3 is TGTGCCAGCAGCTTAACGGGGCGGGGGTCGGAAGTGGGAGGCTACACCTTC. Residues: CASSLTGRGSEVGGYTF.

The rearrangement links TRBV6-5 to TRBJ1-5, with D possibly matching TRBD1 (5 bases). Germline V gives CDR1 MNHEY, CDR2 SVGAGI. This CDR3 is 14 amino acids long. V shed 5 bases and J shed 4 bases, with 12 bases lying between them. In nucleotides, the CDR3 is TGTGCCAGCAGTAGTGACAGCGTAAATCAGCCCCAGCATTTT. It yields the protein CASSSDSVNQPQHF.

The chain uses TRBV2 and TRBJ2-6; D is undetermined. Trimming removed 7 bases from V and 1 base from J, with 8 bases in between. Germline loops: CDR1 SNHLY, CDR2 FYNNEI. The CDR3 has 14 residues. The CDR3 DNA reads as TGTGCCAGCATCGTGAGGTCTGGGGCCAACGTCCTGACTTTC. This codes for CASIVRSGANVLTF.

The J gene is TRBJ1-5, the V gene TRBV5-5; D is uncertain. Trimming removed 2 bases at V and 4 bases at J, with 16 bases between. CDR3 length equals 16 residues. Germline CDR1 is SGHKS and CDR2 is YYEKEE (reference sequence). CDR3 DNA sequence: TGTGCCAGCAGCTTTGTTCTGGGAGACGCTAATCAGCCCCAGCATTTT. It is translated as CASSFVLGDANQPQHF. The entire variable domain, with the rest obtained from reference TRBV5-5 and TRBJ1-5, is as follows: DAGVTQSPTHLIKTRGQQVTLRCSPISGHKSVSWYQQVLGQGPQFIFQYYEKEERGRGNFPDRFSARQFPNYSSELNVNALLLGDSALYLCASSFVLGDANQPQHFGDGTRLSIL.

This clone was seen only a few times. The chain employs TRBV30 and TRBJ1-5; 10 bases agree with TRBD1. Trimming removed 4 bases from V and 11 bases from J; junction bases left unmatched: 20. The CDR3 extends over 17 amino acids. Germline CDR1 GTSNPN, CDR2 SVGIG (reference sequence). CDR3 sequence reads: CAWTPPFPGQGSSAQHF. As DNA, the CDR3 is TGTGCCTGGACCCCTCCGTTTCCGGGACAGGGGTCCTCAGCCCAGCATTTT.

This clone was observed a handful of times. The chain uses TRBV4-1 and TRBJ2-4, with D perhaps matching TRBD1 (5 bases). CDR1 MGHRA and CDR2 YSYEKL come from the germline V gene. V was clipped by 0 bases and J by 1 base, with 13 bases between them. The CDR3 loop spans 17 amino acids. CDR3 sequence reads: CASSQESSGSAKNIQYF. The CDR3 DNA is TGCGCCAGCAGCCAAGAAAGCTCAGGGTCGGCCAAAAACATTCAGTACTTC.

The chain is built from TRBV9 and TRBJ1-2; the D gene is possibly TRBD1 (5 bases). Per the germline V gene, CDR1 is SGDLS and CDR2 is YYNGEE. The V end was cut by 1 base, the J end by 6 bases, with 16 bases between. The CDR3 contains 15 residues. The CDR3 reads CASSVRGGYRDGYTF. The CDR3 coding sequence is TGTGCCAGCAGCGTAAGGGGTGGGTATCGAGATGGCTACACCTTC.

The chain couples TRBV30 to TRBJ2-1; 8 nucleotides line up with TRBD2. Germline lookup yields CDR1 GTSNPN and CDR2 SVGIG (reference sequence). V dropped 8 bases and J dropped 6; count of bases not matched to a gene: 12. The CDR3 consists of 14 residues. CDR3 sequence reads: CAGDGTGGPNEQFF. CDR3 nucleotide sequence: TGTGCCGGGGATGGGACGGGAGGGCCCAATGAGCAGTTCTTC.

This chain links TRBV7-6 with TRBJ1-3, with 11 bases identical to TRBD1. The J segment lost 0 bases and the V segment lost 1 base, leaving 5 bases of the junction unmatched. Germline CDR1 reads SGHVS; CDR2 reads FNYEAQ. CDR3 size: 18 residues. This CDR3 reads CASSLGAGTGGSGNTIYF. CDR3 DNA sequence: TGTGCCAGCAGCTTAGGCGCCGGGACAGGGGGCTCTGGAAACACCATATATTTT.

This sequence joins TRBV5-4 and TRBJ1-2, with 8 bases lining up with TRBD1. Per the germline V gene, CDR1 is SGHNT and CDR2 is YYREEE (reference sequence). The V gene end was trimmed by 3 bases and the J gene end by 4 bases; junction bases not matched to a gene: 8. The CDR3 length is 15 residues. In DNA, the CDR3 is TGTGCCAGCAGCTACAATGGACAGGGCGGCTATGGCTACACCTTC. It specifies CASSYNGQGGYGYTF.

This sequence joins TRBV2 and TRBJ1-4; D gene uncertain. The CDR3 has 12 amino acids. The V and J ends lost 3 bases and 10 bases respectively, with 9 bases between them. Germline values: CDR1 SNHLY, CDR2 FYNNEI. CDR3 sequence (DNA): TGTGCCAGCAGTGAGGAGAGTGGAAAACTGTTTTTT. Its protein product is CASSEESGKLFF.

The CDR3 protein is CASSSATGQGWETQYF. As DNA, the CDR3 is TGTGCCAGCAGCTCAGCTACGGGACAGGGTTGGGAGACCCAGTACTTC. The gene calls are TRBV7-2 and TRBJ2-5; 9 nucleotides match TRBD1. Per germline, CDR1 SGHTA and CDR2 FQGNSA. The CDR3 is 16 residues long. Trimming at V came to 4 bases and at J to 5 bases, leaving 11 bases not matched to a gene.

This rearrangement joins TRBV7-2 to TRBJ2-2, with 7 bases matching TRBD2. The junction had 3 bases not matched to a gene; V was cut back by 5 bases and J by 6 bases. The CDR3 runs 13 residues. CDR1 and CDR2 from the germline V gene are SGHTA and FQGNSA. CDR3 bases: TGTGCCAGCAGCAGCGGGGTGGCCGGGGAGCTGTTTTTT. It yields the protein CASSSGVAGELFF.

This rearrangement joins TRBV14 to TRBJ1-5; possible D gene TRBD1, 5 bases. V was cut by 4 bases and J by 7 bases, with 29 bases left in between. This CDR3 comprises 19 residues. Germline CDR1 SGHDN, CDR2 FVKESK. The DNA of the CDR3 is TGTGCCAGCAGCCTAAATAAAACCCGTGGGGGGTATGTGGGCCAGCCCCAGCATTTT. Translated, it gives CASSLNKTRGGYVGQPQHF.

This chain connects TRBV5-6 to TRBJ1-1, with TRBD1 identical over 9 bases. Germline CDR1 reads SGHDT; CDR2 reads YYEEEE. Unmatched junction bases numbered 6, after V lost 0 bases and J lost 6 bases. The CDR3 covers 15 residues. The CDR3 nucleotides read TGTGCCAGCAGCTTGGGATGGGACAGGGCCCCTGAAGCTTTCTTT. Protein: CASSLGWDRAPEAFF. Based on the CDR3 plus reference TRBV5-6 and TRBJ1-1, the full variable domain is DAGVTQSPTHLIKTRGQQVTLRCSPKSGHDTVSWYQQALGQGPQFIFQYYEEEERQRGNFPDRFSGHQFPNYSSELNVNALLLGDSALYLCASSLGWDRAPEAFFGQGTRLTVV.

The chain employs TRBV6-1 and TRBJ1-6; 7 nucleotides agree with TRBD1. V trimming: 3 bases; J trimming: 7 bases; junction bases outside the gene matches: 3. Per germline, CDR1 MNHNS and CDR2 SASEGT. The CDR3 loop spans 14 amino acids. The CDR3 DNA reads TGTGCCAGCAGTGAGAGGGGGCAGAATTCACCCCTCCACTTT. This codes for CASSERGQNSPLHF.

The rearrangement joins TRBV2 to TRBJ1-5; maybe TRBD1 (5 bases). This CDR3 has 11 residues. CDR1 SNHLY and CDR2 FYNNEI come from the germline V gene. With 5 bases removed from V and 7 bases from J, the gap between germline ends came to 6 bases. The CDR3 is CASSRGQPQHF. The CDR3 nucleotides read TGTGCCAGCAGTAGGGGCCAGCCCCAGCATTTT.

The V gene is TRBV5-1, the J gene TRBJ2-1, with 9 bases aligning to TRBD1. Unmatched junction bases numbered 4, after V lost 0 bases and J lost 3 bases. Per germline, CDR1 SGHRS and CDR2 YFSETQ. This CDR3 is built from 16 residues. DNA of the CDR3: TGCGCCAGCAGCTTGGGGGGACAGGGAGGCTACAATGAGCAGTTCTTC. Its protein is CASSLGGQGGYNEQFF.

This clone occurred a few times. V and J are TRBV19 and TRBJ1-1; 8 bases are shared with TRBD1. V trimming: 6 bases; J trimming: 8 bases; junction bases outside the gene matches: 8. The CDR3 totals 13 residues. CDR1 and CDR2 (germline): LNHDA, SQIVND (reference sequence). As DNA, the CDR3 is TGTGCCAGTAGCGCGACAGGGGCGTCAGAAGCTTTCTTT. This sequence encodes CASSATGASEAFF.